This TCR beta chain comes out of a study of tumor-infiltrating lymphocytes in oesophageal squamous cell carcinoma. Germline CDR1 reads WSHSY; CDR2 reads SAAADI. CDR3 length: 16 amino acids. The V gene end was trimmed by 8 bases and the J gene end by 2 bases; junction bases not matched to a gene: 7. TCRdb used MiXCR to reprocess the PCR reads, holding one entry per CDR3 protein. The table shows under 20,000 distinct CDR3 sequences, with less than 50% occurring only once. The receptor was isolated from a male donor with esophageal squamous cell carcinoma. The sequenced sample was esophageal tumor tissue. The chain uses TRBV10-2 and TRBJ2-1; TRBD2 agrees at 12 bases. The CDR3 region is CASLRLAGDTYNEQFF. Here the CDR3 DNA reads TGCGCCAGCTTACGACTAGCGGGAGATACCTACAATGAGCAGTTCTTC.